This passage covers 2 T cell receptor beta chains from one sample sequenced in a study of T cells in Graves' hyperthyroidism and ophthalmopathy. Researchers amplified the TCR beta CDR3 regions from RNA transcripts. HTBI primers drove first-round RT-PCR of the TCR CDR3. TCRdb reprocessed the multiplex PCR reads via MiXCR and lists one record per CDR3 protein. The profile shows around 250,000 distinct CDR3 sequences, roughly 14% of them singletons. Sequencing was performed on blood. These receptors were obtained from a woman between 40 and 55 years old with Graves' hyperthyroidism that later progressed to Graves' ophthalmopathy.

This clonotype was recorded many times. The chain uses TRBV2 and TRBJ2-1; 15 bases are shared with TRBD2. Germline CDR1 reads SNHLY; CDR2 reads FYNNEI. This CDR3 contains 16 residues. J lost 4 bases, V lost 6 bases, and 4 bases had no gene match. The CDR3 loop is CASRKGLAGGYNEQFF. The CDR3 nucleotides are TGTGCCAGCAGGAAAGGACTAGCGGGAGGGTACAATGAGCAGTTCTTC.

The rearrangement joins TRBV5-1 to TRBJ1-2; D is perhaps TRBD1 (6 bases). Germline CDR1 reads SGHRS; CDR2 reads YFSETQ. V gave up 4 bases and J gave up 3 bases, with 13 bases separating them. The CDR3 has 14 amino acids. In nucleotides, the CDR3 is TGCGCCAGCAGCCGGGGGGCCACTGACTATGGCTACACCTTC. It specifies CASSRGATDYGYTF.